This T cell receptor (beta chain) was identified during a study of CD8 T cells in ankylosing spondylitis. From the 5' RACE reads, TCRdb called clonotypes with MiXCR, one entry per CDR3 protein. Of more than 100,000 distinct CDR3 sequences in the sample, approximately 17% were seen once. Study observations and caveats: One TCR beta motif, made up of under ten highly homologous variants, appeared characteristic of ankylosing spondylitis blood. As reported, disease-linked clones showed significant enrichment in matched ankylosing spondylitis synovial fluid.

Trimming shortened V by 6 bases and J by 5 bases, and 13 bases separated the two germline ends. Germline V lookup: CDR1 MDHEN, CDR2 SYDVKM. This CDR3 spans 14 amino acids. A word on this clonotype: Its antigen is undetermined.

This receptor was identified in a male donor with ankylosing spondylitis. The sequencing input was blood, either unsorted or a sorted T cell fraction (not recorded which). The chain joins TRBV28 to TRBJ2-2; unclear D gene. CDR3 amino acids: CASRYVQSTGELFF. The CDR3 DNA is TGTGCCAGCAGATACGTCCAGTCTACCGGGGAGCTGTTTTTT.